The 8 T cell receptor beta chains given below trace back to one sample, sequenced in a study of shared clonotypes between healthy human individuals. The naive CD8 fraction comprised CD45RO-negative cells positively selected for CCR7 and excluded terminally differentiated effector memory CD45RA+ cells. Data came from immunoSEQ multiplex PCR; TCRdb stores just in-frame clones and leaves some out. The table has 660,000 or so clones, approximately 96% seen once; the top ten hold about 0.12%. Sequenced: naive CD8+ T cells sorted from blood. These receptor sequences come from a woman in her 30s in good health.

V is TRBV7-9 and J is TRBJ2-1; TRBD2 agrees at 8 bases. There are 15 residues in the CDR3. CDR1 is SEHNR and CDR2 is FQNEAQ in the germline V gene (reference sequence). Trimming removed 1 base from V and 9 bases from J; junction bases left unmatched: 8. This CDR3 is CASSLERERVGEQFF. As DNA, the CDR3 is TGTGCCAGCAGCTTAGAGCGGGAGCGAGTAGGTGAGCAGTTCTTC.

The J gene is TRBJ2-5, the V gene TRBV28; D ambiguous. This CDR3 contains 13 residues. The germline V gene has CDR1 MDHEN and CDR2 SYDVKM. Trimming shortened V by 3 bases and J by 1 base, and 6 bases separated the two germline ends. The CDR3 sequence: CASSFGAQETQYF. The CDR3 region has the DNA TGTGCCAGCAGTTTTGGCGCCCAAGAGACCCAGTACTTC.

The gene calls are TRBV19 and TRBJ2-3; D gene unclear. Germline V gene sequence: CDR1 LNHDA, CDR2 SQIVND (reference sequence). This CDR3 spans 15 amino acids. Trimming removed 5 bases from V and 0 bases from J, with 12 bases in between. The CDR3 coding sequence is TGTGCCAGTAGTCCCTGGGCGTCGAGCACAGATACGCAGTATTTT. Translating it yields CASSPWASSTDTQYF.

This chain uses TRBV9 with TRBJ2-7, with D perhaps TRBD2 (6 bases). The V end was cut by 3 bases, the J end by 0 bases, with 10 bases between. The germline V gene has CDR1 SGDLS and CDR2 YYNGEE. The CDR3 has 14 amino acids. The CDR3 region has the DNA TGTGCCAGCAGCGGAGGAGGGTTCTCCTACGAGCAGTACTTC. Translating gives CASSGGGFSYEQYF.

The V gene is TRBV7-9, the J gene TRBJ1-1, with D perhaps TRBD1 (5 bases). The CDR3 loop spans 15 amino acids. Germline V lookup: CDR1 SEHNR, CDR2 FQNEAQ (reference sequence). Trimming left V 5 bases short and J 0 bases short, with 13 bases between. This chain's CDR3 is CASSPSGGVNTEAFF. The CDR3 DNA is TGTGCCAGCAGCCCATCCGGGGGGGTGAACACTGAAGCTTTCTTT.

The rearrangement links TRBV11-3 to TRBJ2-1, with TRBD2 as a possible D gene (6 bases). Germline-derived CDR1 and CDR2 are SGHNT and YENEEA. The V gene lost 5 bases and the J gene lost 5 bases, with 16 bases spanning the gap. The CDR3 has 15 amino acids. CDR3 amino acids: CASSDAEGLNNEQFF. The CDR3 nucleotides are TGTGCCAGCAGCGACGCGGAGGGCCTGAACAATGAGCAGTTCTTC. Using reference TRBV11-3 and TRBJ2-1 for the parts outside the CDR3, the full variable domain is EAGVVQSPRYKIIEKKQPVAFWCNPISGHNTLYWYLQNLGQGPELLIRYENEEAVDDSQLPKDRFSAERLKGVDSTLKIQPAELGDSAVYLCASSDAEGLNNEQFFGPGTRLTVL.

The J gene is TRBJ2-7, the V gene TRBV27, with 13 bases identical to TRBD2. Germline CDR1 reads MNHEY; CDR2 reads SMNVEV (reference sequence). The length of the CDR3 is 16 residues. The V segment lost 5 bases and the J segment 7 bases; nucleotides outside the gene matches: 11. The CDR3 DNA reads TGTGCCAGCAGTATCCTACTAGCGGGAGGGCCGAGAGAGCAGTACTTC. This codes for CASSILLAGGPREQYF.

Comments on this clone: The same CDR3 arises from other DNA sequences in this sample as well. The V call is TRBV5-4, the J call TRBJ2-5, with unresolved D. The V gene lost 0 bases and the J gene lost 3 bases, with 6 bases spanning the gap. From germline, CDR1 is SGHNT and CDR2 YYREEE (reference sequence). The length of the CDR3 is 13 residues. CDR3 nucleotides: TGTGCCAGCAGCTTGGAAGTTGAAGAGACCCAGTACTTC. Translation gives CASSLEVEETQYF.